A selection of T cell receptor beta chains follows, all from one sample in a study of shared clonotypes between healthy human individuals. Produced via immunoSEQ multiplex PCR; TCRdb's table is partial and in-frame only. Here the sample spans around 1,900,000 clones, roughly 93% being singletons. The sequenced sample consisted of naive CD8+ T cells from PBMCs. These receptors were collected from a man between 18 and 35 years old in good health. Some clones in this sample may be carry-over from other donors' samples. The CDR3 runs from the conserved cysteine through the conserved F or W. D genes are given only for firm matches. Not all rows give a size; the values are once, few, many and, for expanded clones, a class.

V gene,D gene,J gene,clone size,CDR3 protein,CDR3 DNA
TRBV6-1,-,TRBJ1-2,-,CASSEPGLKNYGYTF,TGTGCCAGCAGTGAACCGGGCCTAAAAAACTATGGCTACACCTTC
TRBV6-1,TRBD1,TRBJ2-7,-,CASSDGRGYEQYF,TGTGCCAGCAGTGATGGCAGGGGGTACGAGCAGTACTTC
TRBV2,TRBD1,TRBJ1-3,-,CASSGTGSGNTIYF,TGTGCCAGCAGTGGGACAGGCTCTGGAAACACCATATATTTT
TRBV5-1,TRBD2,TRBJ2-7,-,CASSRTSGTLGEQYF,TGCGCCAGCAGCCGGACTAGCGGGACATTGGGGGAGCAGTACTTC
TRBV9,TRBD1,TRBJ1-3,-,CASSGGGTGSGNTIYF,TGTGCCAGCAGCGGAGGTGGGACAGGTTCTGGAAACACCATATATTTT
TRBV7-8,-,TRBJ2-7,-,CASGTSVGEQYF,TGTGCCAGCGGCACTTCAGTTGGCGAGCAGTACTTC
TRBV27,-,TRBJ2-1,-,CASSYLGEYNEQFF,TGTGCCAGCAGTTATTTAGGGGAGTACAATGAGCAGTTCTTC
TRBV27,-,TRBJ1-1,once,CASSSLRGTEAFF,TGTGCCAGCAGTAGTTTAAGGGGAACTGAAGCTTTCTTT
TRBV5-8,-,TRBJ2-7,-,CASSLLANGYEQYF,TGTGCCAGCAGCTTGTTGGCAAACGGGTACGAGCAGTACTTC
TRBV2,-,TRBJ2-1,-,CASSEAEPAYNEQFF,TGTGCCAGCAGTGAAGCGGAGCCCGCCTACAATGAGCAGTTCTTC
TRBV11-2,-,TRBJ2-3,-,CASSWAPITDTQYF,TGTGCCAGCAGCTGGGCCCCGATCACAGATACGCAGTATTTT
TRBV5-6,-,TRBJ2-5,-,CASSTFLPGKETQYF,TGTGCCAGCAGCACGTTTCTTCCAGGGAAAGAGACCCAGTACTTC
TRBV6-5,TRBD1,TRBJ1-1,-,CASSPDRGPTEAFF,TGTGCCAGCAGTCCTGACAGGGGGCCCACTGAAGCTTTCTTT
TRBV6-4,-,TRBJ2-1,-,CASRVVYEQFF,TGTGCCTCCAGGGTGGTCTATGAGCAGTTCTTC
TRBV27,-,TRBJ1-5,-,CASSLGRAYQPQHF,TGTGCCAGCAGTTTAGGCAGAGCCTATCAGCCCCAGCATTTT
TRBV9,-,TRBJ1-5,-,CASSVSGKTNQPQHF,TGTGCCAGCAGCGTATCCGGGAAGACCAATCAGCCCCAGCATTTT
TRBV5-1,TRBD2,TRBJ2-2,-,CASSLAWLAGVSGELFF,TGCGCCAGCAGCTTGGCCTGGCTAGCGGGAGTATCCGGGGAGCTGTTTTTT
TRBV11-2,-,TRBJ1-5,few,CASSLGRNNQPQHF,TGTGCCAGCAGCTTGGGACGGAACAATCAGCCCCAGCATTTT
TRBV19,-,TRBJ1-1,few,CASSLGPRTEAFF,TGTGCCAGTAGTTTAGGGCCTCGAACTGAAGCTTTCTTT
TRBV29-1,-,TRBJ2-1,-,CSAIFPLEDEQFF,TGCAGCGCCATTTTCCCTCTTGAAGATGAGCAGTTCTTC
TRBV9,-,TRBJ2-7,-,CASSVGGGGAYEQYF,TGTGCCAGCAGCGTAGGGGGTGGCGGTGCCTACGAGCAGTACTTC
TRBV29-1,-,TRBJ1-1,few,CSAWTPTEAFF,TGCAGCGCCTGGACACCCACTGAAGCTTTCTTT
TRBV27,TRBD2,TRBJ2-1,-,CASSLAGGFSYNEQFF,TGTGCCAGCAGTTTAGCGGGAGGTTTCTCCTACAATGAGCAGTTCTTC
TRBV10-3,-,TRBJ2-5,-,CAISEAWGVETQYF,TGTGCCATCAGTGAGGCTTGGGGGGTAGAGACCCAGTACTTC
TRBV7-8,-,TRBJ2-7,-,CASSSRNGTYYEQYF,TGTGCCAGCAGCTCAAGAAATGGGACCTACTACGAGCAGTACTTC
TRBV27,-,TRBJ2-2,-,CASSPSSGELFF,TGTGCCAGCAGCCCCTCGTCCGGGGAGCTGTTTTTT
TRBV28,-,TRBJ2-7,-,CASSARRDSLYEQYF,TGTGCCAGCAGTGCGCGTCGTGACAGCCTCTACGAGCAGTACTTC
TRBV5-4,-,TRBJ1-2,-,CASSFFGGVLDGYTF,TGTGCCAGCAGCTTCTTCGGGGGAGTCTTGGATGGCTACACCTTC
TRBV11-3,TRBD1,TRBJ2-1,-,CASSSNRGRSYNEQFF,TGTGCCAGCAGCTCCAACAGGGGACGCTCCTACAATGAGCAGTTCTTC
TRBV7-3,-,TRBJ2-7,-,CASSPGAGSSYEQYF,TGTGCCAGCAGCCCCGGGGCGGGGAGCTCCTACGAGCAGTACTTC
TRBV7-2,TRBD1,TRBJ1-1,-,CASSPRTGNTEAFF,TGTGCCAGCAGCCCCCGGACAGGGAACACTGAAGCTTTCTTT
TRBV30,TRBD2,TRBJ2-7,-,CAWSVLAGASEQYF,TGTGCCTGGAGTGTTCTAGCGGGAGCAAGCGAGCAGTACTTC
TRBV7-8,TRBD1,TRBJ1-1,-,CASSFQGANTEAFF,TGTGCCAGCAGCTTTCAGGGGGCGAACACTGAAGCTTTCTTT
TRBV7-9,-,TRBJ2-1,-,CASSLAQYNEQFF,TGTGCCAGCAGCTTAGCCCAATACAATGAGCAGTTCTTC
TRBV9,TRBD2,TRBJ2-2,-,CASSVRLSGSYTGELFF,TGTGCCAGCAGCGTAAGATTAAGCGGGAGTTACACCGGGGAGCTGTTTTTT
TRBV4-1,TRBD2,TRBJ2-1,-,CASSQGAGVTLAGAYNEQFF,TGCGCCAGCAGCCAAGGCGCCGGAGTTACCCTAGCGGGAGCCTACAATGAGCAGTTCTTC
TRBV6-1,-,TRBJ1-5,-,CASSEGQVGNQPQHF,TGTGCCAGCAGTGAAGGACAGGTGGGCAATCAGCCCCAGCATTTT